The next 11 T cell receptor beta chains were all read from a single sample in a study of blood T cell repertoires in COVID-19. The repertoire was sequenced with immunoSEQ multiplex PCR; TCRdb's copy has only in-frame clones and lacks some. The sample has about 190,000 clones; about 88% are singletons. The sample was peripheral blood. The receptor set was obtained from a woman aged 25 to 45 with active or convalescent COVID-19.

This chain connects TRBV3-1 (or the pseudogene TRBV3-2) to TRBJ2-7; D not certain. This CDR3 has 11 amino acids. Trimming cost V 3 bases and J 7 bases, with 7 bases left between them. Germline loops: CDR1 LGHDT, CDR2 YNNKEL (reference sequence). CDR3 protein: CASSHQVEQYF. CDR3 nucleotide sequence: TGTGCCAGCAGCCATCAGGTTGAGCAGTACTTC.

The chain joins TRBV5-4 to TRBJ1-2; D unresolved. CDR3 length: 15 amino acids. Between the trimmed V and J ends, which lost 3 bases and 4 bases, there was a span of 16 bases. The germline V gene encodes CDR1 SGHNT and CDR2 YYREEE (reference sequence). CDR3: CASSSPVGSSYGYTF. CDR3 coding DNA: TGTGCCAGCAGCTCCCCAGTGGGGAGTTCCTATGGCTACACCTTC.

This chain uses TRBV11-2 with TRBJ1-6; D not resolved. With 5 bases removed from V and 6 bases from J, the gap between germline ends came to 11 bases. The CDR3 is 14 amino acids. Germline CDR1 is SGHAT and CDR2 is FQNNGV. The CDR3 loop is CASSMEPSNSPLHF. The CDR3, as DNA: TGTGCCAGCAGCATGGAGCCGAGTAATTCACCCCTCCACTTT.

J is TRBJ1-5 and V is TRBV5-6, with D uncertain. Trimming cost V 4 bases and J 5 bases, with 16 bases left between them. CDR1 and CDR2 (germline): SGHDT, YYEEEE. CDR3 length: 15 amino acids. The CDR3 DNA sequence: TGTGCCAGCAGCCTCAAGGAGGAAGGGTATCAGCCCCAGCATTTT. Translating gives CASSLKEEGYQPQHF.

V usage is TRBV6-5 and J usage is TRBJ1-2, with TRBD1 matching over 8 bases. From germline, CDR1 is MNHEY and CDR2 SVGAGI. J was trimmed by 4 bases and V by 6 bases; bases with no gene match: 7. There are 14 residues in the CDR3. CDR3 amino acids: CASRGQGSGYGYTF. The DNA of the CDR3 is TGTGCCAGCAGAGGACAGGGAAGCGGCTATGGCTACACCTTC.

V gene TRBV28 combines with J gene TRBJ2-1, with TRBD2 matching 8 bases. The CDR3 is 16 amino acids. Germline values: CDR1 MDHEN, CDR2 SYDVKM. The V and J ends lost 4 bases and 4 bases, in that order; junction bases with no gene match: 9. The CDR3 is CASSSPGGPRYNEQFF. CDR3 DNA: TGTGCCAGCAGTTCCCCGGGAGGGCCCCGGTACAATGAGCAGTTCTTC. Full variable domain (outside the CDR3, taken from reference TRBV28 and TRBJ2-1): DVKVTQSSRYLVKRTGEKVFLECVQDMDHENMFWYRQDPGLGLRLIYFSYDVKMKEKGDIPEGYSVSREKKERFSLILESASTNQTSMYLCASSSPGGPRYNEQFFGPGTRLTVL.

This chain connects TRBV14 to TRBJ2-7; D is ambiguous. The CDR3 is 15 amino acids. Germline CDR1 SGHDN, CDR2 FVKESK. V lost 0 bases to trimming and J lost 4 bases, with 13 bases between them. CDR3 sequence reads: CASSQEFPSPYEQYF. The CDR3 DNA reads as TGTGCCAGCAGCCAAGAATTTCCCAGTCCGTACGAGCAGTACTTC.

The V and J genes are TRBV5-4 and TRBJ2-3; D remains unclear. Trimming took off 0 bases at V and 3 bases at J, with 5 bases between the two ends. This CDR3 has 13 residues. From germline, CDR1 is SGHNT and CDR2 YYREEE (reference sequence). The CDR3 loop reads CASSLERTDTQYF. CDR3 nucleotide sequence: TGTGCCAGCAGCTTGGAACGGACAGATACGCAGTATTTT.

This chain links TRBV27 with TRBJ2-5; TRBD1 matches at 7 bases. The V segment lost 0 bases and the J segment 1 base; nucleotides outside the gene matches: 5. Germline lookup yields CDR1 MNHEY and CDR2 SMNVEV (reference sequence). The CDR3 has 16 residues. CDR3 bases: TGTGCCAGCAGTTTATCGTGGGACAGACTCCAAGAGACCCAGTACTTC. Protein product: CASSLSWDRLQETQYF.

This chain's CDR3 is CAIRVTQGYTEAFF. The CDR3 bases are TGTGCCATCAGAGTAACTCAGGGCTACACTGAAGCTTTCTTT. The chain has TRBV10-3 and TRBJ1-1, with D perhaps matching TRBD1 (5 bases). V lost 6 bases, J lost 3 bases, and 14 bases lay in between. Per germline, CDR1 ENHRY and CDR2 SYGVKD. The CDR3 is 14 residues long.

The rearrangement joins TRBV5-1 to TRBJ1-2; TRBD1 agrees at 8 bases. Germline CDR1 is SGHRS and CDR2 is YFSETQ. V dropped 4 bases and J dropped 4; count of bases not matched to a gene: 6. There are 14 residues in the CDR3. The CDR3 nucleotides read TGCGCCAGCAGCCCGGGACAGGCACTCTATGGCTACACCTTC. Translation: CASSPGQALYGYTF.